Reported below is one T cell receptor beta chain. This record comes from a study of blood T cell repertoires in COVID-19. Trimming left V 5 bases short and J 9 bases short, with 11 bases between. Looked up from germline, CDR1 is DFQATT and CDR2 is SNEGSKA (reference sequence). This CDR3 comprises 11 residues. The authors' processing: Reference gene primer amplification in the assay estimated nucleated cell counts. Sequencing was performed with immunoSEQ multiplex PCR; in TCRdb, only in-frame clones are kept and a portion is missing. The DNA was the basis for D and trimming; V, J and clone size are from that table. The table has approximately 140,000 clones, less than 90% seen once.

The chain combines TRBV20-1 with TRBJ2-1; D ambiguous. The sequence was obtained from a woman between 50 and 59 years old who had recovered from COVID-19. Sequenced: PBMCs or T cells enriched from blood (not recorded which). The CDR3 nucleotides are TGCAGTGCTGCGCGCCTTGGTGAGCAGTTCTTC. Amino acid sequence: CSAARLGEQFF.